These T cell receptor beta chains were read from a single sample in a study of blood T cell repertoires in COVID-19. Sequencing was performed with immunoSEQ multiplex PCR; in TCRdb, only in-frame clones are kept and a portion is missing. The table has about 150,000 clones, around 85% seen once. The sequenced sample consisted of peripheral blood. These receptors were obtained from a woman in her fifties or sixties with acute or convalescent COVID-19. Each CDR3 is given with its conserved first and last residue. The D gene is left open where the match is weak. Where a row states a size, it is once, few, many or the class of an expanded clone; other rows omit it.

j_call: TRBJ2-1
d_call: -
clone_size: -
cdr3_length: 13
v_call: TRBV18
cdr3_aa: CASYTTSSNEQFF
cdr3_nt: TGTGCCAGCTATACGACTAGTTCCAATGAGCAGTTCTTC

j_call: TRBJ2-4
d_call: TRBD1
clone_size: -
cdr3_length: 14
v_call: TRBV11-3
cdr3_aa: CASSVGQTGNIQYF
cdr3_nt: TGTGCCAGCAGCGTGGGACAGACCGGGAACATTCAGTACTTC

j_call: TRBJ1-6
d_call: -
clone_size: once
cdr3_length: 16
v_call: TRBV6-1
cdr3_aa: CASSADINSYNSPLHF
cdr3_nt: TGTGCCAGCAGTGCGGACATTAATTCCTATAATTCACCCCTCCACTTT

j_call: TRBJ2-7
d_call: -
clone_size: -
cdr3_length: 15
v_call: TRBV2
cdr3_aa: CASSEQGLGSYEQYF
cdr3_nt: TGTGCCAGCAGTGAACAGGGATTAGGATCCTACGAGCAGTACTTC

j_call: TRBJ1-1
d_call: TRBD1
clone_size: -
cdr3_length: 18
v_call: TRBV4-1
cdr3_aa: CASSQGGGTGGWDTEAFF
cdr3_nt: TGCGCCAGCAGCCAAGGAGGCGGAACAGGGGGTTGGGACACTGAAGCTTTCTTT

j_call: TRBJ2-7
d_call: -
clone_size: -
cdr3_length: 14
v_call: TRBV6-1
cdr3_aa: CASSEIGDTYEQYF
cdr3_nt: TGTGCCAGCAGTGAAATCGGGGACACCTACGAGCAGTACTTC

j_call: TRBJ1-3
d_call: TRBD1
clone_size: -
cdr3_length: 14
v_call: TRBV29-1
cdr3_aa: CSVLGTGSGNTIYF
cdr3_nt: TGCAGCGTTCTTGGGACAGGGTCAGGAAACACCATATATTTT

j_call: TRBJ1-6
d_call: TRBD1
clone_size: -
cdr3_length: 15
v_call: TRBV5-4
cdr3_aa: CASSLPGQGPSPLHF
cdr3_nt: TGTGCCAGCAGCCTACCGGGACAGGGGCCCTCACCCCTCCACTTT

j_call: TRBJ1-1
d_call: -
clone_size: -
cdr3_length: 15
v_call: TRBV7-3
cdr3_aa: CASSLTLQGVTEAFF
cdr3_nt: TGTGCCAGCAGCTTAACTTTACAGGGTGTCACTGAAGCTTTCTTT

j_call: TRBJ2-6
d_call: -
clone_size: -
cdr3_length: 15
v_call: TRBV7-9
cdr3_aa: CASSLSGSGANVLTF
cdr3_nt: TGTGCCAGCAGCTTATCGGGTTCTGGGGCCAACGTCCTGACTTTC

j_call: TRBJ2-5
d_call: -
clone_size: -
cdr3_length: 14
v_call: TRBV7-9
cdr3_aa: CASSLASVVETQYF
cdr3_nt: TGTGCCAGCAGCTTAGCCAGTGTGGTAGAGACCCAGTACTTC

j_call: TRBJ2-7
d_call: -
clone_size: once
cdr3_length: 11
v_call: TRBV21-1
cdr3_aa: CASNRANEQYF
cdr3_nt: TGTGCCAGCAACAGGGCTAACGAGCAGTACTTC

j_call: TRBJ1-2
d_call: -
clone_size: -
cdr3_length: 13
v_call: TRBV9
cdr3_aa: CASSALTGYGYTF
cdr3_nt: TGTGCCAGCAGCGCCTTGACAGGCTATGGCTACACCTTC

j_call: TRBJ2-3
d_call: TRBD2
clone_size: -
cdr3_length: 17
v_call: TRBV28
cdr3_aa: CASSLTASGDITDTQYF
cdr3_nt: TGTGCCAGCAGTTTAACCGCTAGCGGGGATATCACAGATACGCAGTATTTT

j_call: TRBJ1-1
d_call: TRBD1
clone_size: -
cdr3_length: 14
v_call: TRBV2
cdr3_aa: CASSPQGAYTEAFF
cdr3_nt: TGTGCCAGCAGTCCACAGGGGGCTTACACTGAAGCTTTCTTT

j_call: TRBJ2-5
d_call: TRBD1
clone_size: -
cdr3_length: 15
v_call: TRBV7-3
cdr3_aa: CASSQGAGGMETQYF
cdr3_nt: TGTGCCAGCAGCCAAGGGGCAGGGGGCATGGAGACCCAGTACTTC

j_call: TRBJ2-1
d_call: TRBD2
clone_size: few
cdr3_length: 14
v_call: TRBV7-3
cdr3_aa: CASQAGTSNNEQFF
cdr3_nt: TGTGCCAGTCAAGCCGGGACTAGCAACAATGAGCAGTTCTTC

j_call: TRBJ1-1
d_call: TRBD1
clone_size: -
cdr3_length: 14
v_call: TRBV27
cdr3_aa: CASSRGGWGTEAFF
cdr3_nt: TGTGCCAGCAGTAGAGGGGGCTGGGGCACTGAAGCTTTCTTT

j_call: TRBJ1-2
d_call: -
clone_size: -
cdr3_length: 13
v_call: TRBV18
cdr3_aa: CASSPSSHYGYTF
cdr3_nt: TGTGCCAGCTCACCGTCCAGTCACTATGGCTACACCTTC

j_call: TRBJ1-4
d_call: -
clone_size: -
cdr3_length: 14
v_call: TRBV19
cdr3_aa: CASSSQGFNEKLFF
cdr3_nt: TGTGCCAGTTCCTCTCAGGGCTTTAATGAAAAACTGTTTTTT

j_call: TRBJ2-3
d_call: TRBD2
clone_size: -
cdr3_length: 19
v_call: TRBV4-1
cdr3_aa: CASSQDRGFGRGRADTQYF
cdr3_nt: TGCGCCAGCAGCCAAGATAGGGGCTTTGGGCGGGGGAGGGCAGATACGCAGTATTTT

j_call: TRBJ1-1
d_call: TRBD1
clone_size: -
cdr3_length: 12
v_call: TRBV30
cdr3_aa: CAWDRGNTEAFF
cdr3_nt: TGTGCCTGGGACAGGGGGAACACTGAAGCTTTCTTT

j_call: TRBJ1-4
d_call: TRBD1
clone_size: -
cdr3_length: 14
v_call: TRBV11-2
cdr3_aa: CASSRDRGDEKLFF
cdr3_nt: TGTGCCAGCAGCCGGGACAGGGGGGACGAAAAACTGTTTTTT

j_call: TRBJ1-2
d_call: -
clone_size: -
cdr3_length: 12
v_call: TRBV20-1
cdr3_aa: CSASRQGHGYTF
cdr3_nt: TGCAGTGCTAGTCGGCAGGGCCATGGCTACACCTTC

j_call: TRBJ1-5
d_call: TRBD1
clone_size: -
cdr3_length: 15
v_call: TRBV5-1
cdr3_aa: CASSLNPGGNQPQHF
cdr3_nt: TGCGCCAGCAGCTTAAATCCAGGGGGGAATCAGCCCCAGCATTTT

j_call: TRBJ1-2
d_call: TRBD1
clone_size: -
cdr3_length: 11
v_call: TRBV20-1
cdr3_aa: CSARTGEGYTF
cdr3_nt: TGCAGTGCTCGGACAGGGGAAGGCTACACCTTC

j_call: TRBJ1-5
d_call: -
clone_size: -
cdr3_length: 14
v_call: TRBV12-5
cdr3_aa: CASTLEGNNQPQHF
cdr3_nt: TGTGCTAGTACTCTAGAGGGTAACAATCAGCCCCAGCATTTT

j_call: TRBJ2-2
d_call: TRBD2
clone_size: -
cdr3_length: 16
v_call: TRBV5-1
cdr3_aa: CASSLGSGGAAGELFF
cdr3_nt: TGCGCCAGCAGCTTGGGAAGCGGGGGGGCCGCCGGGGAGCTGTTTTTT

j_call: TRBJ2-7
d_call: -
clone_size: -
cdr3_length: 13
v_call: TRBV11-1
cdr3_aa: CASSPSRVDEQYF
cdr3_nt: TGTGCCAGCAGCCCCTCCCGGGTCGACGAGCAGTACTTC

j_call: TRBJ2-6
d_call: TRBD2
clone_size: -
cdr3_length: 20
v_call: TRBV19
cdr3_aa: CASSILGGGGTLSGANVLTF
cdr3_nt: TGTGCCAGTAGTATACTAGGCGGCGGGGGGACCCTATCTGGGGCCAACGTCCTGACTTTC

j_call: TRBJ1-1
d_call: TRBD1
clone_size: -
cdr3_length: 12
v_call: TRBV29-1
cdr3_aa: CSVVQGRTEAFF
cdr3_nt: TGCAGCGTTGTACAGGGGAGGACTGAAGCTTTCTTT

j_call: TRBJ1-2
d_call: -
clone_size: -
cdr3_length: 13
v_call: TRBV9
cdr3_aa: CASSLLVGHGYTF
cdr3_nt: TGTGCCAGCAGCCTCCTAGTGGGGCACGGCTACACCTTC

j_call: TRBJ1-2
d_call: -
clone_size: -
cdr3_length: 14
v_call: TRBV18
cdr3_aa: CASSPPGASYGYTF
cdr3_nt: TGTGCCAGCTCACCACCGGGGGCCAGCTATGGCTACACCTTC

j_call: TRBJ1-6
d_call: TRBD1
clone_size: -
cdr3_length: 15
v_call: TRBV6-5
cdr3_aa: CASSYGTGLSSPLHF
cdr3_nt: TGTGCCAGCAGTTACGGGACAGGGCTTTCATCACCCCTCCACTTT

j_call: TRBJ2-3
d_call: TRBD1
clone_size: -
cdr3_length: 17
v_call: TRBV3-1/TRBV3-2
cdr3_aa: CASSHRTGTGFPDTQYF
cdr3_nt: TGTGCCAGCAGCCACCGAACCGGGACAGGGTTCCCAGATACGCAGTATTTT

j_call: TRBJ1-2
d_call: -
clone_size: -
cdr3_length: 14
v_call: TRBV28
cdr3_aa: CASSFPTAPYGYTF
cdr3_nt: TGTGCCAGCAGTTTCCCGACAGCCCCCTATGGCTACACCTTC